This TCR beta chain was obtained from a study of CD8+ T cells in alopecia areata. Looking at the study overall: Oral tofacitinib, 5 to 10 mg twice daily, was given in an open-label trial. Regarding the study as a whole: In lesional scalp, particularly from alopecia totalis/universalis, clonality was higher than in normal scalp.

Remarks on this clone: Its antigen remains unknown.

The treatment: oral pan-JAK inhibitor, 5-10 mg twice daily. It was from alopecia areata patients that lesional scalp punch biopsies and peripheral blood were collected. The CDR3 spans 12 residues. Germline V gives CDR1 LGHNA, CDR2 YNFKEQ. The V end lost 3 bases, the J end lost 3 bases, and 6 bases lay between the germline ends. cDNA prepared by RNA extraction and subsequent reverse transcription served as the template for sequencing. Sequencing used immunoSEQ multiplex PCR; TCRdb keeps in-frame clones, though not all of them. This table has around 97,000 clones, just over 85% appearing once. Sequences were derived from CD8+ T cells sorted from blood, sampled between weeks 30 and 35, from a patient treated with tofacitinib. This chain uses TRBV4-2 with TRBJ2-7; D remains unclear. This clonotype was sampled from a human donor with alopecia areata. CDR3 bases: TGTGCCAGCAGCCAGTTGAGCTACGAGCAGTACTTC. Translation gives CASSQLSYEQYF.